The present entry profiles one T cell receptor beta chain with its context. The antigen remains undetermined. This sample was included in a study of CD8 T cells in Susac syndrome. Notes on the study in general: By the study's own acknowledgment, its TCR sequencing and HLA analysis included relatively few individuals.

It was with random hexamers that 0.5 to 1 ug RNA was reverse transcribed. An immunoSEQ multiplex PCR amplified TCR beta CDR3 over 54 Vbeta and 13 Jbeta. TCRdb recomputed calls from the immunoSEQ multiplex PCR reads with MiXCR, one row per CDR3 protein. The sample has a few hundred thousand distinct CDR3 sequences, 80% to 95% seen once. There are 12 residues in the CDR3. Trimming took 10 bases from V and 4 from J; bases not matched to a gene: 3. Sequencing of TCR beta drew on CD8+ and CD4+ T cells from blood. Negative isolation yielded the CD8+ and CD4+ T cells, while FACS enriched the TEMRA cells. This TCR was recovered from a human donor with multiple sclerosis. The source material was CD8+ T cells from PBMCs. The chain has TRBV12-3 or TRBV12-4 and TRBJ2-1, with 8 bases aligning to TRBD2. The CDR3 region is CATGLVYNEQFF. The CDR3 coding sequence is TGTGCCACGGGACTAGTTTACAATGAGCAGTTCTTC.